This T cell receptor beta chain was found in a study of blood T cells in healthy people across ages. This clonotype was observed a few times. Then a second PCR, running roughly 7 to 11 cycles, was carried out with a sample-barcoded 5' primer and a J-beta primer mix. One entry per CDR3 protein results from TCRdb running MiXCR on the 5' RACE reads. The sample carries under 950,000 distinct CDR3 sequences, roughly 20% recorded once. This CDR3 contains 16 residues. V dropped 4 bases and J dropped 1; count of bases not matched to a gene: 3. Germline CDR1 SGHRS, CDR2 YFSETQ. The origin of this receptor is a man between 65 and 85 years old in good health. Sequencing was done on a sample of blood. The gene calls are TRBV5-1 and TRBJ2-5, with 14 bases matching TRBD2. This CDR3 reads CASSEGLAGVQETQYF. The CDR3 nucleotides are TGCGCCAGCAGCGAGGGACTAGCGGGGGTCCAAGAGACCCAGTACTTC. Full variable domain (missing parts from reference TRBV5-1 and TRBJ2-5): KAGVTQTPRYLIKTRGQQVTLSCSPISGHRSVSWYQQTPGQGLQFLFEYFSETQRNKGNFPGRFSGRQFSNSRSEMNVSTLELGDSALYLCASSEGLAGVQETQYFGPGTRLLVL.